This entry lists 25 T cell receptor beta chains sequenced from one sample in a study of naive and memory T cell subsets. An equimolar mix of two oligonucleotides served as the beta constant-region primer for TRBC1 and TRBC2. TCRdb ran MiXCR on the UMI-ligation and nested PCR reads and lists one entry per CDR3 protein. There are 100,000 or so distinct CDR3 sequences in the sample; roughly 7% occur only once, and around 1.5% lies in the top ten. The sample taken for sequencing was central memory CD4+ T cells from blood. The receptors shown here come from a human donor in good health.

This clonotype was detected ten times or more. This chain joins TRBV6-2 or TRBV6-3 and TRBJ2-3; D call uncertain. This CDR3 has 14 amino acids. V was cut by 4 bases and J by 2 bases, with 10 bases left in between. Germline loops: CDR1 MNHEY, CDR2 SVGEGT. Written as DNA, the CDR3 is TGTGCCAGCAGTTCCCGGACGTTCACAGATACGCAGTATTTT. Translation gives CASSSRTFTDTQYF.

This sequence joins TRBV4-2 and TRBJ2-3; D is uncertain. The germline CDR1 and CDR2 sequences are LGHNA and YNFKEQ. Trimming pared 3 bases from V and 4 bases from J, leaving 20 bases between. The CDR3 is 17 amino acids. The CDR3 DNA sequence: TGTGCCAGCAGCCATTACCATTCGACGGTTCGGGCAGATACGCAGTATTTT. Residues: CASSHYHSTVRADTQYF.

This clonotype was seen repeatedly, ten times or more. V is TRBV6-2 or TRBV6-3 and J is TRBJ1-1; tentative D call: TRBD1 (5 bases). From germline, CDR1 is MNHEY and CDR2 SVGEGT. The CDR3 runs 12 residues. The V gene lost 5 bases and the J gene lost 6 bases, with 10 bases spanning the gap. Here the CDR3 reads CASSRRGAEAFF. CDR3 bases: TGTGCCAGCAGTAGGAGGGGCGCTGAAGCTTTCTTT.

This clonotype was detected ten times or more. The V and J genes are TRBV18 and TRBJ2-4; D gene unclear. Deletions cut 4 bases from V and 8 bases from J, with 6 bases between. Germline CDR1 and CDR2: KGHSH and LQKENI. The CDR3 is 11 amino acids. CDR3 nucleotide sequence: TGTGCCAGCTCACAGGACCACATTCAGTACTTC. Protein product: CASSQDHIQYF.

This clonotype occurred a few times. The CDR3 reads CASSRRPSEETQYF. CDR3 DNA sequence: TGTGCCAGCAGCCGCCGGCCCTCAGAAGAGACCCAGTACTTC. The chain is built from TRBV4-2 and TRBJ2-5; no clear D. This CDR3 has 14 amino acids. V was trimmed by 4 bases and J by 3 bases, leaving 12 bases between them. Germline lookup yields CDR1 LGHNA and CDR2 YNFKEQ.

With respect to this clonotype: The junction does not match germline at one end; this may be a read error. This chain connects TRBV20-1 to TRBJ2-5, with 7 bases matching TRBD1. CDR3 length equals 16 residues. The germline CDR1 and CDR2 sequences are DFQATT and SNEGSKA (reference sequence). CDR3 in amino acids: CSDRDLVRGNWETQYF. The DNA for the CDR3 is TGCAGTGATAGAGATCTTGTCAGGGGGAACTGGGAGACCCAGTACTTC.

This clonotype was seen ten or more times. V is TRBV5-1 and J is TRBJ2-2, with D maybe TRBD2 (5 bases). This CDR3 spans 16 amino acids. Trimming left V 0 bases short and J 2 bases short, with 11 bases between. In germline, CDR1 is SGHRS, CDR2 YFSETQ. This CDR3 reads CASSLAAAVNTGELFF. The CDR3 nucleotides read TGCGCCAGCAGCTTGGCTGCAGCGGTCAACACCGGGGAGCTGTTTTTT.

This clonotype was observed a few times. The chain is built from TRBV15 and TRBJ2-1, with a tentative D call TRBD2 (5 bases). The CDR3 has 13 residues. The germline V and J ends were trimmed by 2 bases and 6 bases, with 8 bases remaining between them. CDR1 is LNHNV and CDR2 is YYDKDF in the germline V gene (reference sequence). The CDR3 loop reads CATSRPTINEQFF. The DNA for the CDR3 is TGTGCCACCAGCAGACCGACTATCAATGAGCAGTTCTTC.

This clonotype was seen many times. The chain is built from TRBV14 and TRBJ1-2, with 7 nucleotides matching TRBD1. Germline loops: CDR1 SGHDN, CDR2 FVKESK. The CDR3 has 13 amino acids. With 4 bases clipped from V and 4 bases from J, the junction kept 3 bases outside the gene matches. CDR3: CASSRQGTYGYTF. CDR3 DNA: TGTGCCAGCAGCCGACAGGGCACCTATGGCTACACCTTC.

A few counts support this clonotype. The V gene is TRBV7-3, the J gene TRBJ2-5, with 11 bases lining up with TRBD2. Germline V gives CDR1 SGHTA, CDR2 FQGTGA. The CDR3 consists of 17 residues. V shed 1 base, J shed 2 bases, and the junction held 6 bases outside the gene matches. The CDR3 sequence: CASSLIGGLAEQETQYF. DNA of the CDR3: TGTGCCAGCAGCTTAATAGGGGGACTAGCGGAACAAGAGACCCAGTACTTC.

The chain combines TRBV7-9 with TRBJ2-3; D possibly corresponds to TRBD2 (7 bases). From germline, CDR1 is SEHNR and CDR2 FQNEAQ (reference sequence). The CDR3 spans 17 residues. The V gene lost 3 bases and the J gene lost 4 bases, with 20 bases spanning the gap. In nucleotides, the CDR3 is TGTGCCAGCAGCTTTAGCATGTCCAGCGGGACATCAGATACGCAGTATTTT. It encodes CASSFSMSSGTSDTQYF.

This clonotype was seen a few times. The J gene is TRBJ2-1, the V gene TRBV7-9; TRBD2 matches 8 bases. Germline-derived CDR1 and CDR2 are SEHNR and FQNEAQ (reference sequence). The CDR3 is 14 residues long. The V segment lost 2 bases and the J segment 7 bases; nucleotides outside the gene matches: 4. Here the CDR3 DNA reads TGTGCCAGCAGCTTACATGGCGGGGGGAATGAGCAGTTCTTC. As protein: CASSLHGGGNEQFF.

The rearrangement links TRBV2 to TRBJ2-1, with 9 nucleotides matching TRBD2. Per germline, CDR1 SNHLY and CDR2 FYNNEI. The CDR3 has 15 amino acids. After removal of 6 bases from V and 6 bases from J, the junction contained 9 bases not matched to a gene. The CDR3 sequence: CASSAGGLASNEQFF. In DNA, the CDR3 is TGTGCCAGCAGCGCCGGGGGACTAGCCTCCAATGAGCAGTTCTTC.

In this sample, this clonotype turned up many times. V and J are TRBV18 and TRBJ1-1; no definite D call. Per germline, CDR1 KGHSH and CDR2 LQKENI. CDR3 length: 15 amino acids. Trimming cost V 3 bases and J 0 bases, with 11 bases left between them. CDR3 sequence: CASSPREGVNTEAFF. CDR3 in DNA: TGTGCCAGCTCACCCCGTGAGGGAGTGAACACTGAAGCTTTCTTT. Using reference TRBV18 and TRBJ1-1 for the parts outside the CDR3, the full variable domain is NAGVMQNPRHLVRRRGQEARLRCSPMKGHSHVYWYRQLPEEGLKFMVYLQKENIIDESGMPKERFSAEFPKEGPSILRIQQVVRGDSAAYFCASSPREGVNTEAFFGQGTRLTVV.

This clonotype turned up a few times. This chain connects TRBV25-1 to TRBJ2-7; no clear D. Trimming removed 4 bases at V and 2 bases at J, with 9 bases between. CDR1 and CDR2 from the germline V gene are MGHDK and SYGVNS. The CDR3 covers 13 residues. The CDR3 sequence is CASSGRYTYEQYF. The CDR3 bases are TGTGCCAGCAGTGGCCGATATACCTACGAGCAGTACTTC.

In its sample, this clonotype was seen a few times. The chain couples TRBV20-1 to TRBJ2-3; weak D call: TRBD2 (6 bases). The CDR3 runs 14 residues. Germline V gene lookup returns CDR1 DFQATT and CDR2 SNEGSKA (reference sequence). Between the trimmed V and J ends, which lost 1 base and 1 base, there was a span of 9 bases. Written as DNA, the CDR3 is TGCAGTGCTAGAGTTGCTAGCGGCACAGATACGCAGTATTTT. This sequence encodes CSARVASGTDTQYF.

This clonotype was seen more than once but under ten times. V and J are TRBV20-1 and TRBJ2-7; possible D gene TRBD2, 5 bases. With 3 bases removed from V and 0 bases from J, the gap between germline ends came to 15 bases. CDR3 length equals 15 residues. Germline loops: CDR1 DFQATT, CDR2 SNEGSKA (reference sequence). The CDR3 loop reads CSASSFTRSSYEQYF. CDR3 bases: TGCAGTGCTAGTTCGTTTACTAGAAGCTCCTACGAGCAGTACTTC.

In this sample, this clonotype turned up many times. The chain links TRBV6-2 or TRBV6-3 to TRBJ2-7; perhaps TRBD1 as D (5 bases). Germline assignment: CDR1 MNHEY and CDR2 SVGEGT. Trimming left V 8 bases short and J 6 bases short, with 17 bases between. This CDR3 is 13 amino acids long. CDR3 DNA sequence: TGTGCCAGCGCCTTAATGGGGCGGCGCGAGCAGTACTTC. This gives the protein CASALMGRREQYF.

This clonotype was counted many times. The genes are TRBV6-5 and TRBJ1-5; D not resolved. This CDR3 is 13 amino acids long. Germline values: CDR1 MNHEY, CDR2 SVGAGI. Trimming removed 6 bases from V and 7 bases from J, with 13 bases in between. CDR3 sequence: CASSLTARQPQHF. The CDR3, as DNA: TGTGCCAGCAGCCTCACCGCTCGGCAGCCCCAGCATTTT.

This clonotype was counted many times. This sequence joins TRBV10-3 and TRBJ2-5, with no clear D. V was trimmed by 0 bases and J by 4 bases, leaving 9 bases between them. The CDR3 sequence is 14 residues long. CDR1 is ENHRY, CDR2 SYGVKD, per germline. CDR3 protein: CAISESNGRETQYF. The CDR3 DNA reads as TGTGCCATCAGTGAGTCGAACGGCCGAGAGACCCAGTACTTC.

This clonotype showed up many times. Written as DNA, the CDR3 is TGTGCCACCAGCAGAGTACCCAGCGGGGAGCTGTTTTTT. This codes for CATSRVPSGELFF. The chain employs TRBV15 and TRBJ2-2; D unresolved. V was shortened by 1 base and J by 7 bases, with 7 bases between the two germline ends. CDR3 length: 13 amino acids. Germline V gene lookup returns CDR1 LNHNV and CDR2 YYDKDF (reference sequence).

Many counts were recorded for this clonotype. The chain is built from TRBV2 and TRBJ1-1; D not resolved. V gave up 4 bases and J gave up 0 bases, with 12 bases separating them. CDR3 size: 15 residues. Germline CDR1 SNHLY, CDR2 FYNNEI. The CDR3 nucleotides are TGTGCCAGCAGTGGCCCGGCACCAATGAACACTGAAGCTTTCTTT. Translated: CASSGPAPMNTEAFF. The entire variable domain, with the rest obtained from reference TRBV2 and TRBJ1-1, is as follows: EPEVTQTPSHQVTQMGQEVILRCVPISNHLYFYWYRQILGQKVEFLVSFYNNEISEKSEIFDDQFSVERPDGSNFTLKIRSTKLEDSAMYFCASSGPAPMNTEAFFGQGTRLTVV.

This clonotype was observed many times. The chain uses TRBV29-1 and TRBJ2-1, with D perhaps TRBD2 (6 bases). Germline V gene lookup returns CDR1 SQVTM and CDR2 ANQGSEA. CDR3 size: 13 residues. Trimming cost V 3 bases and J 10 bases, with 16 bases left between them. The CDR3 nucleotides are TGCAGCGTTGATTACGGGAGAGCTGTGGAGCAGTTCTTC. This translates into CSVDYGRAVEQFF.

This clonotype showed up many times. The chain recombines TRBV5-5 with TRBJ2-3, with D unresolved. V was trimmed by 5 bases and J by 6 bases, leaving 10 bases between them. This CDR3 is built from 12 residues. The germline V gene encodes CDR1 SGHKS and CDR2 YYEKEE (reference sequence). The CDR3 nucleotides are TGTGCCAGCAGTCCAGGTCTGGATACGCAGTATTTT. Its translation: CASSPGLDTQYF. The entire variable domain, with the rest obtained from reference TRBV5-5 and TRBJ2-3, is as follows: DAGVTQSPTHLIKTRGQQVTLRCSPISGHKSVSWYQQVLGQGPQFIFQYYEKEERGRGNFPDRFSARQFPNYSSELNVNALLLGDSALYLCASSPGLDTQYFGPGTRLTVL.

Only a few counts were recorded for this clonotype. The rearrangement links TRBV27 to TRBJ1-1; D is possibly TRBD1 (6 bases). Germline lookup yields CDR1 MNHEY and CDR2 SMNVEV (reference sequence). Trimming pared 2 bases from V and 7 bases from J, leaving 17 bases between. The CDR3 is 15 amino acids. The CDR3 spells CASSLPGGGLGEAFF. The CDR3 region has the DNA TGTGCCAGCAGTTTACCCGGGGGGGGGCTGGGTGAAGCTTTCTTT.